The 21 T cell receptor beta chains presented below share a single source sample, sequenced in a study of T cells after posttransplantation cyclophosphamide. Method: immunoSEQ multiplex PCR; TCRdb's copy keeps in-frame clones and lacks some. Observed in the sample are tens of thousands of clones, none of them singletons. Sequencing was performed on PBMCs. These receptors all come from a man in his forties in good health, CMV-negative, and a related stem cell transplant donor.

This clone was observed many times. The chain links TRBV4-1 to TRBJ2-1; 9 bases are shared with TRBD2. This CDR3 has 15 amino acids. Germline CDR1 and CDR2: MGHRA and YSYEKL. Trimming at V came to 5 bases and at J to 0 bases, leaving 2 bases not matched to a gene. The CDR3 nucleotides are TGCGCCAGCAGCGTACTAGCGGGCTCCTACAATGAGCAGTTCTTC. Translation: CASSVLAGSYNEQFF.

This clone was recorded many times. Here the CDR3 reads CASSFTQLAGGNNEQFF. CDR3 sequence (DNA): TGTGCCAGCAGTTTTACCCAACTAGCGGGAGGGAACAATGAGCAGTTCTTC. The rearrangement joins TRBV28 to TRBJ2-1; 13 positions match TRBD2. V dropped 3 bases and J dropped 5; count of bases not matched to a gene: 7. The CDR3 has 17 amino acids. CDR1 MDHEN and CDR2 SYDVKM come from the germline V gene.

This clone was picked up many times. This sequence joins TRBV15 and TRBJ2-3; 7 bases are shared with TRBD1. From germline, CDR1 is LNHNV and CDR2 YYDKDF (reference sequence). The V gene end was trimmed by 3 bases and the J gene end by 0 bases; junction bases not matched to a gene: 3. The CDR3 sequence is 15 residues long. DNA of the CDR3: TGTGCCACCAGCAGGACAGGGTTTAGCACAGATACGCAGTATTTT. Translated: CATSRTGFSTDTQYF.

This clone was counted many times. V usage is TRBV10-3 and J usage is TRBJ2-3; D is perhaps TRBD1 (5 bases). Deletions cut 7 bases from V and 2 bases from J, with 13 bases between. Germline CDR1 and CDR2: ENHRY and SYGVKD. This CDR3 has 14 residues. DNA for the CDR3: TGTGCCATCAAGGCAGGGCAGAACACAGATACGCAGTATTTT. It specifies CAIKAGQNTDTQYF.

This clone was seen many times. This chain links TRBV27 with TRBJ2-1; 13 bases match TRBD2. The V and J ends lost 4 bases and 4 bases, in that order; junction bases with no gene match: 10. Germline V gene lookup returns CDR1 MNHEY and CDR2 SMNVEV (reference sequence). The CDR3 length is 18 residues. CDR3 in amino acids: CASSSTGTSGVFYNEQFF. The CDR3 nucleotides are TGTGCCAGCAGTTCGACCGGGACTAGCGGGGTTTTTTACAATGAGCAGTTCTTC.

There are many counts of this clone. The chain links TRBV11-2 to TRBJ2-3, with 10 positions matching TRBD2. The V gene end was trimmed by 5 bases and the J gene end by 2 bases; junction bases not matched to a gene: 4. CDR1 and CDR2 from the germline V gene are SGHAT and FQNNGV. CDR3 length: 15 residues. This CDR3 is CASSPLAGATDTQYF. CDR3 DNA sequence: TGTGCCAGCAGCCCTCTAGCGGGGGCCACAGATACGCAGTATTTT.

Ten or more counts support this clone. This chain joins TRBV7-2 and TRBJ1-1; TRBD1 agrees at 11 bases. After removal of 5 bases from V and 0 bases from J, the junction contained 5 bases not matched to a gene. Germline values: CDR1 SGHTA, CDR2 FQGNSA. CDR3 length: 16 residues. This CDR3 reads CASSPGQGALNTEAFF. The CDR3, as DNA: TGTGCCAGCAGCCCCGGACAGGGGGCCCTGAACACTGAAGCTTTCTTT.

This clone has ten or more counts. This rearrangement joins TRBV7-2 to TRBJ1-5; unclear D gene. Germline loops: CDR1 SGHTA, CDR2 FQGNSA. V was pared by 5 bases and J by 7 bases, with 12 bases between. The CDR3 contains 13 residues. CDR3 sequence reads: CASSLTGGQPQHF. The CDR3 coding sequence is TGTGCCAGCAGCCTAACTGGCGGGCAGCCCCAGCATTTT.

This clone was counted many times. The chain joins TRBV11-3 to TRBJ2-3; the D gene is possibly TRBD1 (6 bases). There are 16 residues in the CDR3. Trimming shortened V by 5 bases and J by 1 base, and 16 bases separated the two germline ends. The germline V gene has CDR1 SGHNT and CDR2 YENEEA. The CDR3 protein is CASSNPQGLRTDTQYF. CDR3 bases: TGTGCCAGCAGCAACCCACAGGGCCTCCGCACAGATACGCAGTATTTT.

The sample holds many counts of this clone. The chain couples TRBV9 to TRBJ1-1, with D uncertain. Deletions cut 0 bases from V and 4 bases from J, with 10 bases between. The germline V gene encodes CDR1 SGDLS and CDR2 YYNGEE. The CDR3 loop spans 14 amino acids. The CDR3 reads CASSVDSRFTEAFF. CDR3 nucleotides: TGTGCCAGCAGCGTAGACAGCCGGTTCACTGAAGCTTTCTTT.

This clone was recorded at least ten times. The chain uses TRBV30 and TRBJ1-5; no clear D gene. The V gene lost 2 bases and the J gene lost 7 bases, with 12 bases spanning the gap. This CDR3 has 13 residues. Germline CDR1 reads GTSNPN; CDR2 reads SVGIG (reference sequence). The CDR3 sequence is CAWSIGEGQPQHF. CDR3 DNA sequence: TGTGCCTGGAGTATCGGGGAGGGACAGCCCCAGCATTTT.

This clone was counted at least ten times. This chain connects TRBV28 to TRBJ2-7; TRBD1 aligns across 9 bases. The CDR3 extends over 11 amino acids. J was trimmed by 12 bases and V by 4 bases; bases with no gene match: 4. Germline CDR1 MDHEN, CDR2 SYDVKM. This CDR3 reads CASSSMTGGYF. In DNA form, the CDR3 reads TGTGCCAGCAGTTCTATGACAGGGGGGTACTTC.

Ten or more counts support this clone. The chain couples TRBV27 to TRBJ2-7, with 9 bases that match TRBD1. The germline V gene has CDR1 MNHEY and CDR2 SMNVEV (reference sequence). The CDR3 sequence is 16 residues long. The junction had 10 bases not matched to a gene; V was cut back by 6 bases and J by 1 base. CDR3 residues: CASRLYAGTGSYEQYF. In DNA, the CDR3 is TGTGCCAGCAGACTTTATGCCGGGACAGGGTCCTACGAGCAGTACTTC.

This clone was observed at least ten times. CDR3 sequence (DNA): TGTGCCAGTAGTAGGGGGACTAAAACCTACGAGCAGTACTTC. Its protein product is CASSRGTKTYEQYF. V and J are TRBV19 and TRBJ2-7; 7 bases are a match to TRBD2. V lost 4 bases and J lost 2; bases outside the gene matches: 5. The germline CDR1 and CDR2 sequences are LNHDA and SQIVND (reference sequence). CDR3 length: 14 amino acids.

This clone has ten or more counts. The J gene is TRBJ2-7, the V gene TRBV15, with 11 bases fitting TRBD2. The CDR3 length is 17 residues. J was trimmed by 4 bases and V by 3 bases; bases with no gene match: 11. CDR1 and CDR2 from the germline V gene are LNHNV and YYDKDF (reference sequence). This CDR3 reads CATSRTLTGTSGYEQYF. For the CDR3, the DNA is TGTGCCACCAGCAGGACCCTAACCGGGACTAGCGGATACGAGCAGTACTTC. Drawing the rest from reference TRBV15 and TRBJ2-7, the complete variable domain is DAMVIQNPRYQVTQFGKPVTLSCSQTLNHNVMYWYQQKSSQAPKLLFHYYDKDFNNEADTPDNFQSRRPNTSFCFLDIRSPGLGDTAMYLCATSRTLTGTSGYEQYFGPGTRLTVT.

This clone was seen repeatedly, ten times or more. J is TRBJ1-1 and V is TRBV18; 12 bases fit TRBD1. J gave up 3 bases and V 5 bases, and 4 bases lay outside the gene matches. The CDR3 length is 15 residues. Per the germline V gene, CDR1 is KGHSH and CDR2 is LQKENI. CDR3 sequence: CASSGTGGADTEAFF. DNA of the CDR3: TGTGCCAGCTCAGGGACAGGGGGCGCGGACACTGAAGCTTTCTTT.

This clone was counted at least ten times. This chain links TRBV28 with TRBJ2-5; D possibly corresponds to TRBD1 (6 bases). The CDR3 covers 16 residues. Per germline, CDR1 MDHEN and CDR2 SYDVKM. V dropped 2 bases and J dropped 1 base, with 14 bases sitting between them. The CDR3 nucleotides are TGTGCCAGCAGTTTACCCCAGGGGTTCCCCCAAGAGACCCAGTACTTC. Translated: CASSLPQGFPQETQYF.

There are many counts of this clone. The chain employs TRBV9 and TRBJ2-2; TRBD1 matches 10 bases. Germline values: CDR1 SGDLS, CDR2 YYNGEE. V lost 4 bases, J lost 7 bases, and 7 bases stayed unmatched. This CDR3 has 15 amino acids. DNA for the CDR3: TGTGCCAGCAGCTTCACCGGGACAGGGGACGGGGAGCTGTTTTTT. Its protein product is CASSFTGTGDGELFF.

In its sample, this clone was seen many times. The chain is built from TRBV10-3 and TRBJ2-1, with TRBD2 matching 13 bases. Germline CDR1 reads ENHRY; CDR2 reads SYGVKD. V gave up 4 bases and J gave up 5 bases; unmatched junction bases: 5. The CDR3 covers 16 residues. The CDR3 loop reads CAISGTSGSRDNEQFF. The DNA for the CDR3 is TGTGCCATCAGTGGGACTAGCGGGAGTCGCGACAATGAGCAGTTCTTC.

V gene TRBV9 combines with J gene TRBJ2-1; TRBD1 is a possible D gene (6 bases). The CDR3 loop spans 17 amino acids. Germline values: CDR1 SGDLS, CDR2 YYNGEE. V was clipped by 0 bases and J by 7 bases, with 20 bases between them. The CDR3 DNA reads TGTGCCAGCAGCGTAGTAGGGACGACAGGTTTAGGAAATGAGCAGTTCTTC. It is translated as CASSVVGTTGLGNEQFF.

This clone has ten or more counts. The CDR3 nucleotides read TGTGCCATCAGTGAAGGCGGGACCTGGAACGAGCAGTACTTC. Its protein is CAISEGGTWNEQYF. The V call is TRBV10-3, the J call TRBJ2-7; a possible D gene is TRBD2 (6 bases). Germline values: CDR1 ENHRY, CDR2 SYGVKD. CDR3 length: 14 residues. Trimming shortened V by 3 bases and J by 5 bases, and 14 bases separated the two germline ends.